This T cell receptor (beta chain) was recorded in a study of blood T cell repertoires in COVID-19. Across the whole study: Spain, Italy and the United States supplied samples that represented acute and convalescent COVID-19. T cells, B-cell-depleted T cells, or PBMCs provided the cDNA or gDNA that served as material.

The germline V gene has CDR1 MNHEY and CDR2 SMNVEV (reference sequence). The CDR3 is made up of 13 amino acids. The V end lost 2 bases, the J end lost 9 bases, and 11 bases lay between the germline ends. As handled by the study authors: It was from reference gene primer amplification that nucleated cell counts were estimated. Clones were sequenced by immunoSEQ multiplex PCR, and TCRdb holds only the in-frame ones, with some missing. V and J calls and clone size follow that table, whereas D and trimming were derived from the DNA. The repertoire includes about 170,000 clones, around four fifths of them detected once, and around 20% sits in the top ten.

The receptor's source is a woman in her 70s who had recovered from COVID-19. The V gene is TRBV27, the J gene TRBJ2-1; D is possibly TRBD1 (6 bases). The specimen sequenced was peripheral blood. The CDR3 sequence is CASSLVQGPEQFF. The CDR3 nucleotides read TGTGCCAGCAGTTTAGTACAGGGACCTGAGCAGTTCTTC.